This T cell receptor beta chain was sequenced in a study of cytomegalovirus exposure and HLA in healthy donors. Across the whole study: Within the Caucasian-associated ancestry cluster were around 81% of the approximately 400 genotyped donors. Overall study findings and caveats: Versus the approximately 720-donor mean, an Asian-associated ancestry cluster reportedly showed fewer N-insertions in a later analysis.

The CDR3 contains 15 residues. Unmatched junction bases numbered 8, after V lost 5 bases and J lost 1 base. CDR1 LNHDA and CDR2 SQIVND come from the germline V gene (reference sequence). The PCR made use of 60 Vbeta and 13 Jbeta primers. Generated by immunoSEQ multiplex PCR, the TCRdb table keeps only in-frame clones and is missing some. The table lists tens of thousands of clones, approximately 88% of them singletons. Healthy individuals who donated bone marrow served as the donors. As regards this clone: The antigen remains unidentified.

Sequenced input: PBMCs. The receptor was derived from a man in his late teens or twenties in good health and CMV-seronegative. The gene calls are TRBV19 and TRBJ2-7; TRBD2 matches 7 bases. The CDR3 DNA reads TGTGCCAGTAGTCCAACCTTGGGGGGGTCCTACGAGCAGTACTTC. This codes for CASSPTLGGSYEQYF.